Listed below are T cell receptor beta chains from one sample, sequenced in a study of shared clonotypes between healthy human individuals. Method: immunoSEQ multiplex PCR; TCRdb's copy keeps in-frame clones and lacks some. The sample records about 1.1 million clones, 75% to 85% being singletons. Sample: memory CD4+ T cells from PBMCs. These receptor sequences come from a man younger than 30 in good health. Some clones in this sample may be carry-over from other donors' samples. Both conserved end residues are part of each CDR3. The order of the fields is J gene, V gene, clone size, D gene, CDR3 DNA, CDR3 protein. The D gene is left open where the match is weak. Some rows mark clone size as missing; the rest say once, few, many or name a class of expanded clone.

TRBJ2-2	TRBV28	NA	NA	TGTGCCAGCAGTTTCGGGGGCACCGGGGAGCTGTTTTTT	CASSFGGTGELFF
TRBJ2-1	TRBV7-2	NA	NA	TGTGCCAGCAGCCCTGCTCGGGTGGACAATGAGCAGTTCTTC	CASSPARVDNEQFF
TRBJ2-6	TRBV27	NA	NA	TGTGCCAGCAGTAAGGGGGCTGGGGCCAACGTCCTGACTTTC	CASSKGAGANVLTF
TRBJ2-5	TRBV4-1	few	TRBD1	TGCGCCAGCAGCCGACGTACAGGGGGAGGCGAAGAGACCCAGTACTTC	CASSRRTGGGEETQYF
TRBJ2-7	TRBV28	NA	NA	TGTGCCAGCAGCCGCTCCCGGGTGGGCGAGCAGCAGTACTTC	CASSRSRVGEQQYF
TRBJ2-7	TRBV9	NA	NA	TGTGCCAGCAGCGTAGATCACAAATCGGAGCAGTACTTC	CASSVDHKSEQYF
TRBJ2-3	TRBV27	NA	NA	TGTGCCAGCAGTTCACCAGTGGCGACAGATACGCAGTATTTT	CASSSPVATDTQYF
TRBJ2-1	TRBV7-3	NA	TRBD2	TGTGCCAGCAGCTCCACTAGCGGGATCTACAATGAGCAGTTCTTC	CASSSTSGIYNEQFF
TRBJ2-7	TRBV7-2	NA	NA	TGTGCCAGCAGCTTAGCGGACGGACCCTTCTACGAGCAGTACTTC	CASSLADGPFYEQYF
TRBJ1-4	TRBV13	NA	NA	TGTGCCAGCAGCTTACGGCAGAAAAATGAAAAACTGTTTTTT	CASSLRQKNEKLFF
TRBJ2-1	TRBV18	NA	TRBD2	TGTGCCAGCTCACCACCGCAGGGAGGGTACAATGAGCAGTTCTTC	CASSPPQGGYNEQFF
TRBJ2-4	TRBV5-1	NA	TRBD2	TGCGCCAGCAGCTGGTGGACTAGCGGGATGGGGACCGGTGCCAAAAACATTCAGTACTTC	CASSWWTSGMGTGAKNIQYF
TRBJ2-1	TRBV28	NA	TRBD2	TGTGCCAGCCGGGAGGGTTTCTACAATGAGCAGTTCTTC	CASREGFYNEQFF
TRBJ2-5	TRBV9	few	NA	TGTGCCAGCAGCGTAGCATCTAGCGCAGAGACCCAGTACTTC	CASSVASSAETQYF
TRBJ2-1	TRBV9	NA	NA	TGTGCCAGCAGCGTAGAGGGGACTGGATACAATGAGCAGTTCTTC	CASSVEGTGYNEQFF
TRBJ2-1	TRBV18	few	NA	TGTGCCAGCTCGACCAGGGCAGGGGCCCACAATGAGCAGTTCTTC	CASSTRAGAHNEQFF
TRBJ2-3	TRBV5-1	NA	NA	TGCGCCAGCAGCTTCCAGGGTTCAGATACGCAGTATTTT	CASSFQGSDTQYF
TRBJ2-5	TRBV27	NA	NA	TGTGCCAGCGGGATCCGGGGGGCTCAAGAGACCCAGTACTTC	CASGIRGAQETQYF
TRBJ1-1	TRBV11-3	NA	NA	TGTGCCAGCAGCTTAGTGGTCAGGAACACTGAAGCTTTCTTT	CASSLVVRNTEAFF
TRBJ2-2	TRBV9	NA	NA	TGTGCCAGCAGCAGGACTATAAACACCGGGGAGCTGTTTTTT	CASSRTINTGELFF
TRBJ2-3	TRBV28	NA	TRBD1	TGTGCCAGCAGTTCTAGGACAGGGGAGTATTTT	CASSSRTGEYF
TRBJ1-1	TRBV7-9	NA	NA	TGTGCCAGCAGCTTAGGGGGTACGCGGACTGAAGCTTTCTTT	CASSLGGTRTEAFF
TRBJ1-2	TRBV2	NA	TRBD1	TGTGCCAGCAGTGTAGGACAGGGAGGAGGCTACACCTTC	CASSVGQGGGYTF
TRBJ2-3	TRBV9	NA	NA	TGTGCCAGCAGCGTACTTTCACAGGGCTCAGATACGCAGTATTTT	CASSVLSQGSDTQYF
TRBJ2-1	TRBV6-4	once	NA	TGTGCCGGCCCAGTGGAGCCCGCCGGGTCCTACAATGAGCAGTTCTTC	CAGPVEPAGSYNEQFF
TRBJ1-1	TRBV4-2	NA	NA	TGTGCCAGCAGGGTACAGGGAAACACTGAAGCTTTCTTT	CASRVQGNTEAFF